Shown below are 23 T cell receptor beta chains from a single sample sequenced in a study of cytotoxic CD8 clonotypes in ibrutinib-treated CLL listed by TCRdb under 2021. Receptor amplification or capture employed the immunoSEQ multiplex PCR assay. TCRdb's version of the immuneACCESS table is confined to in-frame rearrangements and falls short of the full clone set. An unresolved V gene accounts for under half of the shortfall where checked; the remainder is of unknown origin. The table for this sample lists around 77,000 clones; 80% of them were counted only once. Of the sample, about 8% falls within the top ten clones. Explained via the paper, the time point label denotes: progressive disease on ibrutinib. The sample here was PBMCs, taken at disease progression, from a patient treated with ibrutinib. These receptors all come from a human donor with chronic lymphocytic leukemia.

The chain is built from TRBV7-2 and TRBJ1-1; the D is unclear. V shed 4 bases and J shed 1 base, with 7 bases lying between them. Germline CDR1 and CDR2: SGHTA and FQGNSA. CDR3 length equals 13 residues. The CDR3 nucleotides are TGTGCCAGCAGCTCAGGCCAGAACACTGAAGCTTTCTTT. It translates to CASSSGQNTEAFF.

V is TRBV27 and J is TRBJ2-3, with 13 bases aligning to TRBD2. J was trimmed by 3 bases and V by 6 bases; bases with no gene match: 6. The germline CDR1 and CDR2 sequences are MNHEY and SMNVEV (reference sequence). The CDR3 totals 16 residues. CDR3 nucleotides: TGTGCCAGCAGGCGGGGACTAGCGGGGAGGACAGATACGCAGTATTTT. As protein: CASRRGLAGRTDTQYF.

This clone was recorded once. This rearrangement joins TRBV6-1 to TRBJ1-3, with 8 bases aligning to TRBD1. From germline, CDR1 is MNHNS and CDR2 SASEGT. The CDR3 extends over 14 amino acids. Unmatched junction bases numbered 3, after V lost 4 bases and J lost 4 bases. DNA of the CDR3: TGTGCCAGCAGTGTTCAGGGGGCGGGAAACACCATATATTTT. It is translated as CASSVQGAGNTIYF.

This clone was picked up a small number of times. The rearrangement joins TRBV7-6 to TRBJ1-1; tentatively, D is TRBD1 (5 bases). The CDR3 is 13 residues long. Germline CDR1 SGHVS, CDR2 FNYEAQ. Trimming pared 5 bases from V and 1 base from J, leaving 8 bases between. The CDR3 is CASSADRNTEAFF. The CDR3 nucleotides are TGTGCCAGCAGCGCCGACAGGAACACTGAAGCTTTCTTT.

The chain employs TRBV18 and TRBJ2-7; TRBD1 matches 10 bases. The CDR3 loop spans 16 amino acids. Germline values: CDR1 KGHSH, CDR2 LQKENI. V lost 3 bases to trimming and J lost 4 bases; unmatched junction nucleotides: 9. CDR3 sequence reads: CASSPMFGTGAYEQYF. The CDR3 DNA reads TGTGCCAGCTCACCTATGTTCGGGACAGGGGCGTACGAGCAGTACTTC.

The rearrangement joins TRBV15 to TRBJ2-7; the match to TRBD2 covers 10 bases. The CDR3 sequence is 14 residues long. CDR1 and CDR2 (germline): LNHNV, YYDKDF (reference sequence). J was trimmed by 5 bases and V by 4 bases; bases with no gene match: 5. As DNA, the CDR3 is TGTGCCACCAGCACCGGGACTAGCGTCGACGAGCAGTACTTC. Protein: CATSTGTSVDEQYF.

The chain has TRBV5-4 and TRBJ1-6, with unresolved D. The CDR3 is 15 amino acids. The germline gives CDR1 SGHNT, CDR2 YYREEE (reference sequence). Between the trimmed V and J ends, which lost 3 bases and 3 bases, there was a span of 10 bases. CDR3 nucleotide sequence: TGTGCCAGCAGCTCGCACGGGTACTATAATTCACCCCTCCACTTT. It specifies CASSSHGYYNSPLHF.

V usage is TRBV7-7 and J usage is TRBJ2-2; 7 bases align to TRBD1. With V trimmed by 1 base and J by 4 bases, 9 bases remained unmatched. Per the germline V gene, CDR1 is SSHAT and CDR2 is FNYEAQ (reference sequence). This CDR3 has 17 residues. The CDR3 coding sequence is TGTGCCAGCAGCTTAGGGGTGGGACAGATACCCACCGGGGAGCTGTTTTTT. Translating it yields CASSLGVGQIPTGELFF.

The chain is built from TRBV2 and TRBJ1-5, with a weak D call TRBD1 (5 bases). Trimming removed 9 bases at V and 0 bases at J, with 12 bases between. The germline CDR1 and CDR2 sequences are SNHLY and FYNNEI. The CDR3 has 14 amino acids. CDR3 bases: TGTGCCAGTACGACAGTTTTTAGCAATCAGCCCCAGCATTTT. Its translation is CASTTVFSNQPQHF.

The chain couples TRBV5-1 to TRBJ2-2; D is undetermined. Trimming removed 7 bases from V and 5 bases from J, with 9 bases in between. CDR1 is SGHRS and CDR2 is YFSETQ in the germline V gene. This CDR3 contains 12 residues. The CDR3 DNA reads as TGCGCCAGCCGCGGCCCTACCGGGGAGCTGTTTTTT. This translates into CASRGPTGELFF.

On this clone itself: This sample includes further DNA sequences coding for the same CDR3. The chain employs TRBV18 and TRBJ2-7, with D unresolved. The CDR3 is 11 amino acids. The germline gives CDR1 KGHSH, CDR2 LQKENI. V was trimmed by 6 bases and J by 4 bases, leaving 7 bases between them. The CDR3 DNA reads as TGTGCCAGCTCGCCCGAGTACGAGCAGTACTTC. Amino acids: CASSPEYEQYF.

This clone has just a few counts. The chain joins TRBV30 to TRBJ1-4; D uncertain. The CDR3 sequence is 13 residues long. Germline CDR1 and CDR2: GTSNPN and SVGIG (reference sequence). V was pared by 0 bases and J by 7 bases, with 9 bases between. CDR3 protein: CAWSVGQLEKLFF. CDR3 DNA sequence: TGTGCCTGGAGTGTAGGGCAGCTTGAAAAACTGTTTTTT.

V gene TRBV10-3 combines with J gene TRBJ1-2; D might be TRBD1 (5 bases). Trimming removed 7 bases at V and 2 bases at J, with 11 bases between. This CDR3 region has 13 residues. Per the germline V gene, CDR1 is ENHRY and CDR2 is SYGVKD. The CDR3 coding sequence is TGTGCCATCAACCGGGACGGAAACTATGGCTACACCTTC. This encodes CAINRDGNYGYTF.

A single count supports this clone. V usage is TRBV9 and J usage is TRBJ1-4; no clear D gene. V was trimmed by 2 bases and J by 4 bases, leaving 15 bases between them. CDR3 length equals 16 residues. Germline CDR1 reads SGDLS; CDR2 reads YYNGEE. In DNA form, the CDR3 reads TGTGCCAGCAGCGTGGAACCAGGTCGGAGTAATGAAAAACTGTTTTTT. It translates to CASSVEPGRSNEKLFF.

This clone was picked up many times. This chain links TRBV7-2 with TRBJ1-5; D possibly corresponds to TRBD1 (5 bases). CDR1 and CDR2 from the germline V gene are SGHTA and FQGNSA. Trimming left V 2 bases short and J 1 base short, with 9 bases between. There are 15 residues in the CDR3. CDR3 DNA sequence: TGTGCCAGCAGCTTATGGGGCAGGAGCAATCAGCCCCAGCATTTT. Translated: CASSLWGRSNQPQHF.

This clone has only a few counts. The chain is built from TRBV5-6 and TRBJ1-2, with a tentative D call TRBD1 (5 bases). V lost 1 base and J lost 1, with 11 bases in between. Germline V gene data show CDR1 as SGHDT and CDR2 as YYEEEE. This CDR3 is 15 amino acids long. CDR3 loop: CASSLQGRINYGYTF. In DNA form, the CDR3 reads TGTGCCAGCAGCTTGCAGGGCCGGATTAACTATGGCTACACCTTC.

DNA of the CDR3: TGTGCCAGCAGCCCCCACAGGGTGAACACCGGGGAGCTGTTTTTT. Protein: CASSPHRVNTGELFF. This chain links TRBV7-9 with TRBJ2-2; maybe TRBD1 (6 bases). Trimming took off 5 bases at V and 1 base at J, with 11 bases between the two ends. The CDR3 runs to 15 residues. Per the germline V gene, CDR1 is SEHNR and CDR2 is FQNEAQ (reference sequence).

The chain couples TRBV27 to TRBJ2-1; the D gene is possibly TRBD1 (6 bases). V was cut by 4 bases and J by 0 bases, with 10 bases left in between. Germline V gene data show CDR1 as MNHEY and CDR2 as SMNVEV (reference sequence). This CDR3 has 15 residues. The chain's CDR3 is CASSSQGRSYNEQFF. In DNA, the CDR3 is TGTGCCAGCAGTTCGCAGGGGCGCTCCTACAATGAGCAGTTCTTC.

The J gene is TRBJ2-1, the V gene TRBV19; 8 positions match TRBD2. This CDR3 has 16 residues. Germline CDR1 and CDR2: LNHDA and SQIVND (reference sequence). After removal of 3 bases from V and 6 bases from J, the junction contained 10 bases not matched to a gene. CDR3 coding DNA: TGTGCCAGTAGTATTACAAGCGGGAGTAGTGCCAATGAGCAGTTCTTC. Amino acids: CASSITSGSSANEQFF.

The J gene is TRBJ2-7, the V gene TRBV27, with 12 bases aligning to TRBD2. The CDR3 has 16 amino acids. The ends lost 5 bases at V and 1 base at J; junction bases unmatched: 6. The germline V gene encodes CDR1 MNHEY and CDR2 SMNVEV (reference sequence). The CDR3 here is CASSPTSGGTSYEQYF. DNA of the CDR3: TGTGCCAGCAGTCCGACTAGCGGGGGTACTTCCTACGAGCAGTACTTC.

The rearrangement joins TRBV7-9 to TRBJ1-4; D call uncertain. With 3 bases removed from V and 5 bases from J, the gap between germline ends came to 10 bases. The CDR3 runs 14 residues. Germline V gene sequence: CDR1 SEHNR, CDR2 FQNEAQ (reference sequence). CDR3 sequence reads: CASSLYSQNEKLFF. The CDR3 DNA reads TGTGCCAGCAGCTTGTACAGCCAAAATGAAAAACTGTTTTTT. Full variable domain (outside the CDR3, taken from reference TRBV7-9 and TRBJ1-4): DTGVSQNPRHKITKRGQNVTFRCDPISEHNRLYWYRQTLGQGPEFLTYFQNEAQLEKSRLLSDRFSAERPKGSFSTLEIQRTEQGDSAMYLCASSLYSQNEKLFFGSGTQLSVL.

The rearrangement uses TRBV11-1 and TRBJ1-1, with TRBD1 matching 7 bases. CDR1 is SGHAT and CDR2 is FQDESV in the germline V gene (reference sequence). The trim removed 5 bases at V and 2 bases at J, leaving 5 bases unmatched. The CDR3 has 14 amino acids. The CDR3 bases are TGTGCCAGCAGCACGACAGGGATCAACACTGAAGCTTTCTTT. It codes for CASSTTGINTEAFF.

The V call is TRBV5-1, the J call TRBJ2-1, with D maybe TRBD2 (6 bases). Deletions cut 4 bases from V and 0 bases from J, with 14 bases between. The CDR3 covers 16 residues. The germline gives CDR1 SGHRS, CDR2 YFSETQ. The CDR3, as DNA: TGCGCCAGCAGCCCGTCTTTCGGGAGCTCCTACAATGAGCAGTTCTTC. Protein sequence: CASSPSFGSSYNEQFF.